This entry lists 2 T cell receptor beta chains sequenced from one sample in a study of T cells after yellow fever vaccination. TCRdb re-analysed the 5' RACE reads in MiXCR, keeping a single row per CDR3 protein. The sample lists just under 600,000 distinct CDR3 sequences, approximately 13% occurring once. The sample was PBMCs, taken on the day of the yellow fever booster vaccination. The source of these receptors is a man younger than 40 who received the YFV17D yellow fever vaccine.

The gene calls are TRBV7-2 and TRBJ2-7; TRBD1 matches at 8 bases. This CDR3 has 14 residues. After removal of 5 bases from V and 2 bases from J, the junction contained 5 bases not matched to a gene. Germline CDR1 is SGHTA and CDR2 is FQGNSA. The CDR3 DNA reads TGTGCCAGCAGCGTACAGGGGGGCCCCTACGAGCAGTACTTC. Residues: CASSVQGGPYEQYF.

The rearrangement links TRBV10-3 to TRBJ2-2; D gene ambiguous. Germline V lookup: CDR1 ENHRY, CDR2 SYGVKD. The CDR3 spans 12 residues. The ends were cut back, 7 bases at V and 4 bases at J, with 7 bases in the middle. The CDR3 coding sequence is TGTGCCATCACTCGACCCACCGGGGAGCTGTTTTTT. This translates into CAITRPTGELFF.